These 21 T cell receptor beta chains originate from one sample sequenced in a study of blood T cell repertoires in COVID-19. The repertoire was sequenced with immunoSEQ multiplex PCR; TCRdb's copy has only in-frame clones and lacks some. Of some 89,000 clones listed, just over 90% are singletons. Sequencing was performed on peripheral blood. These receptors were obtained from a man in his sixties with acute or convalescent COVID-19.

The V and J genes are TRBV6-5 and TRBJ1-1; 9 bases match TRBD1. Germline values: CDR1 MNHEY, CDR2 SVGAGI. V trimming: 1 base; J trimming: 12 bases; junction bases outside the gene matches: 6. The CDR3 is 13 amino acids. CDR3 amino acids: CASSYYADRGTFF. In DNA form, the CDR3 reads TGTGCCAGCAGTTACTACGCGGACAGGGGAACTTTCTTT.

At least ten counts were recorded for this clone. The CDR3 spells CASSLGGQSAGNTIYF. CDR3 nucleotides: TGTGCCAGCAGCTTGGGGGGCCAGAGTGCTGGAAACACCATATATTTT. The rearrangement links TRBV5-4 to TRBJ1-3; D may be TRBD1 (5 bases). The V end was cut by 0 bases, the J end by 2 bases, with 12 bases between. This CDR3 comprises 16 residues. CDR1 SGHNT and CDR2 YYREEE come from the germline V gene (reference sequence). Combining the CDR3 with reference TRBV5-4 and TRBJ1-3 gives the whole variable domain ETGVTQSPTHLIKTRGQQVTLRCSSQSGHNTVSWYQQALGQGPQFIFQYYREEENGRGNFPPRFSGLQFPNYSSELNVNALELDDSALYLCASSLGGQSAGNTIYFGEGSWLTVV.

The rearrangement links TRBV19 to TRBJ1-1, with 7 bases matching TRBD1. Trimming took 7 bases from V and 4 from J; bases not matched to a gene: 9. Germline loops: CDR1 LNHDA, CDR2 SQIVND (reference sequence). The CDR3 sequence is 14 residues long. This chain's CDR3 is CASTPDRFVTEAFF. For the CDR3, the DNA is TGTGCCAGTACTCCGGACAGGTTTGTCACTGAAGCTTTCTTT.

The chain is built from TRBV27 and TRBJ2-7; 9 positions agree with TRBD1. The CDR3 contains 13 residues. V lost 5 bases and J lost 2; bases outside the gene matches: 1. CDR1 and CDR2 (germline): MNHEY, SMNVEV (reference sequence). The CDR3 nucleotides are TGTGCCAGCAGTCGGACAGGGGCCTACGAGCAGTACTTC. Encoded protein: CASSRTGAYEQYF.

This chain joins TRBV30 and TRBJ1-1; 7 bases are a match to TRBD1. Germline CDR1 and CDR2: GTSNPN and SVGIG (reference sequence). The CDR3 covers 15 residues. The junction had 9 bases not matched to a gene; V was cut back by 3 bases and J by 2 bases. CDR3 protein: CAWRGPGTENTEAFF. In DNA form, the CDR3 reads TGTGCCTGGAGGGGGCCGGGGACAGAAAACACTGAAGCTTTCTTT. Combining the CDR3 with reference TRBV30 and TRBJ1-1 gives the whole variable domain SQTIHQWPATLVQPVGSPLSLECTVEGTSNPNLYWYRQAAGRGLQLLFYSVGIGQISSEVPQNLSASRPQDRQFILSSKKLLLSDSGFYLCAWRGPGTENTEAFFGQGTRLTVV.

This clone occurred a few times. The chain has TRBV20-1 and TRBJ1-4; no definite D call. Looked up from germline, CDR1 is DFQATT and CDR2 is SNEGSKA (reference sequence). V was shortened by 6 bases and J by 6 bases, with 8 bases between the two germline ends. The CDR3 contains 11 residues. CDR3 DNA sequence: TGCAGTGCGGACTACTATGAAAAACTGTTTTTT. This encodes CSADYYEKLFF.

The V call is TRBV18, the J call TRBJ1-5, with D uncertain. Trimming removed 3 bases at V and 4 bases at J, with 4 bases between. Germline CDR1 KGHSH, CDR2 LQKENI. CDR3 length: 12 amino acids. This chain's CDR3 is CASSPENQPQHF. As DNA, the CDR3 is TGTGCCAGCTCACCCGAGAATCAGCCCCAGCATTTT.

The chain has TRBV2 and TRBJ1-6; 9 bases line up with TRBD1. The CDR3 consists of 14 residues. Per germline, CDR1 SNHLY and CDR2 FYNNEI. The V gene end was trimmed by 5 bases and the J gene end by 10 bases; junction bases not matched to a gene: 6. The CDR3, as DNA: TGTGCCAGCAGTCCGGGACAGGGAAGATCACCCCTCCACTTT. It specifies CASSPGQGRSPLHF.

J is TRBJ2-4 and V is TRBV18; weak D call: TRBD2 (5 bases). This CDR3 spans 12 amino acids. Germline V gene lookup returns CDR1 KGHSH and CDR2 LQKENI. The V gene lost 3 bases and the J gene lost 14 bases, with 14 bases spanning the gap. The CDR3 protein is CASSPEDGREYF. The DNA for the CDR3 is TGTGCCAGCTCACCGGAGGACGGCCGGGAGTACTTC.

V is TRBV7-2 and J is TRBJ2-2; TRBD2 matches at 14 bases. The CDR3 consists of 18 residues. V gave up 4 bases and J gave up 1 base; unmatched junction bases: 5. Germline CDR1 is SGHTA and CDR2 is FQGNSA. Here the CDR3 reads CASSSGGTSGGNTGELFF. CDR3 coding DNA: TGTGCCAGCAGCTCCGGAGGGACTAGCGGGGGGAACACCGGGGAGCTGTTTTTT.

The chain joins TRBV14 to TRBJ1-2, with a tentative D call TRBD1 (5 bases). The CDR3 runs 17 residues. V shed 0 bases and J shed 4 bases, with 18 bases lying between them. Germline CDR1 is SGHDN and CDR2 is FVKESK. For the CDR3, the DNA is TGTGCCAGCAGCCAAGATTTGTGGCAGGGCTCAAGCTATGGCTACACCTTC. This codes for CASSQDLWQGSSYGYTF. Full variable domain (missing parts from reference TRBV14 and TRBJ1-2): EAGVTQFPSHSVIEKGQTVTLRCDPISGHDNLYWYRRVMGKEIKFLLHFVKESKQDESGMPNNRFLAERTGGTYSTLKVQPAELEDSGVYFCASSQDLWQGSSYGYTFGSGTRLTVV.

The genes are TRBV24-1 and TRBJ1-2; 9 bases map to TRBD1. This CDR3 is built from 17 residues. Germline V CDR1 and CDR2: KGHDR, SFDVKD. Trimming removed 4 bases from V and 0 bases from J; junction bases left unmatched: 8. CDR3 in amino acids: CATSEGDREKANYGYTF. In DNA form, the CDR3 reads TGTGCCACCAGTGAAGGGGACAGGGAAAAAGCTAACTATGGCTACACCTTC.

The CDR3: CASTRQGVHSGANVLTF. The CDR3 nucleotides are TGTGCCAGCACCCGACAGGGGGTTCACTCTGGGGCCAACGTCCTGACTTTC. J is TRBJ2-6 and V is TRBV7-2; 9 bases line up with TRBD1. The CDR3 extends over 17 amino acids. Trimming took 7 bases from V and 0 from J; bases not matched to a gene: 7. The germline V gene has CDR1 SGHTA and CDR2 FQGNSA.

The CDR3 DNA reads as TGTGCCAGCAGCTTCGGGGGGGGGACAGATACGCAGTATTTT. Translation: CASSFGGGTDTQYF. The rearrangement joins TRBV5-8 to TRBJ2-3, with 8 bases aligning to TRBD2. Trimming removed 2 bases from V and 3 bases from J; junction bases left unmatched: 2. In germline, CDR1 is SGHTS, CDR2 YDEGEE. The CDR3 has 14 residues.

The CDR3 is CASSNRQEHSPLHF. CDR3 nucleotides: TGTGCCAGTAGCAACAGACAGGAGCATTCACCCCTCCACTTT. The chain carries TRBV19 and TRBJ1-6; D might be TRBD1 (6 bases). CDR1 LNHDA and CDR2 SQIVND come from the germline V gene (reference sequence). Trimming removed 6 bases at V and 8 bases at J, with 14 bases between. The CDR3 contains 14 residues.

This clone was seen once. The rearrangement links TRBV15 to TRBJ2-1, with 10 bases matching TRBD1. V lost 0 bases to trimming and J lost 8 bases; unmatched junction nucleotides: 7. CDR1 LNHNV and CDR2 YYDKDF come from the germline V gene (reference sequence). The CDR3 length is 16 residues. The CDR3 nucleotides are TGTGCCACCAGCAGAGATCCGGGACAGGGGTGGGATGAGCAGTTCTTC. Amino acid sequence: CATSRDPGQGWDEQFF.

The chain combines TRBV14 with TRBJ2-1; D might be TRBD2 (7 bases). Germline-derived CDR1 and CDR2 are SGHDN and FVKESK. The CDR3 length is 14 residues. Trimming shortened V by 0 bases and J by 13 bases, and 16 bases separated the two germline ends. The CDR3 region is CASSQDWEGGPQFF. The CDR3 DNA sequence: TGTGCCAGCAGCCAAGATTGGGAGGGGGGGCCCCAGTTCTTC.

This clone is a singleton in its sample. This chain joins TRBV19 and TRBJ1-1, with TRBD1 matching 9 bases. V lost 3 bases to trimming and J lost 1 base; unmatched junction nucleotides: 9. Looked up from germline, CDR1 is LNHDA and CDR2 is SQIVND (reference sequence). The CDR3 extends over 17 amino acids. Here the CDR3 reads CASSMGGQGGRNTEAFF. The CDR3 DNA sequence: TGTGCCAGTAGTATGGGGGGACAGGGCGGTCGGAACACTGAAGCTTTCTTT.

The J gene is TRBJ1-2, the V gene TRBV29-1; possibly TRBD1 for D (6 bases). The germline V gene has CDR1 SQVTM and CDR2 ANQGSEA. This CDR3 is 12 amino acids long. Trimming shortened V by 4 bases and J by 2 bases, and 8 bases separated the two germline ends. Written as DNA, the CDR3 is TGCAGCGTTGCAGGGGTCAACTATGGCTACACCTTC. This gives the protein CSVAGVNYGYTF.

The V gene is TRBV6-4, the J gene TRBJ1-1; D possibly corresponds to TRBD1 (5 bases). The ends were cut back, 6 bases at V and 2 bases at J, with 10 bases in the middle. Looked up from germline, CDR1 is MRHNA and CDR2 is SNTAGT. CDR3 size: 13 residues. The CDR3: CASSFDSNTEAFF. The CDR3 nucleotides read TGTGCCAGCAGCTTCGACAGCAACACTGAAGCTTTCTTT.

The chain links TRBV19 to TRBJ1-2; tentatively, D is TRBD1 (6 bases). Germline V lookup: CDR1 LNHDA, CDR2 SQIVND (reference sequence). The CDR3 spans 14 residues. The germline V and J ends were trimmed by 5 bases and 2 bases, with 12 bases remaining between them. The CDR3 DNA reads as TGTGCCAGTAGTTTCCGGGGGGCCAACTATGGCTACACCTTC. Translated: CASSFRGANYGYTF.